The rows below give T cell receptor beta chains drawn from one sample of a study of regulatory T cells in long-lasting Graves disease. A single record per CDR3 protein comes from TCRdb applying MiXCR to the multiplex PCR reads. The sample consists of approximately 440,000 distinct CDR3 sequences, 15% to 20% of them appearing once. The sample was also linked to a second study, of T cells in Graves' hyperthyroidism and ophthalmopathy.

The source was peripheral blood mononuclear cells (PBMCs), collected at new diagnosis, from a patient treated with antithyroid drugs. The receptors were gathered from a man aged 35-49 years with Graves disease. The CDR3 runs from the conserved cysteine through the conserved F or W. D genes are given only for firm matches. Clone size is shown for a subset of rows, as once, few, many or a class of expanded clone.

TRBJ2-3	.	TRBV9	TRBD2	TGTGCCAGCAGCGTTAGCGGGAAAACAGATACGCAGTATTTT	CASSVSGKTDTQYF
TRBJ2-1	.	TRBV9	.	TGTGCCAGCAGCGAAGACTATTCCAATTACAATGAGCAGTTCTTC	CASSEDYSNYNEQFF
TRBJ1-5	.	TRBV20-1	TRBD1	TGCAGTGCTAGTTCGGGACAGGGGATTCAGCCCCAGCATTTT	CSASSGQGIQPQHF
TRBJ1-4	.	TRBV20-1	.	TGCAGTGCTAGGGTACAAGGGGGGGATGGAAAACTGTTTTTT	CSARVQGGDGKLFF
TRBJ1-4	few	TRBV11-2	TRBD1	TGTGCCAGCAGCCCAGGGACAGTTCCAACTAATGAAAAACTGTTTTTT	CASSPGTVPTNEKLFF
TRBJ2-1	many	TRBV20-1	.	TGCAGTGCTAGAGATAAGAGCGGGCAGTTCTTC	CSARDKSGQFF
TRBJ2-6	many	TRBV12-3/TRBV12-4	.	TGTGCCAGCAGTTTCGAGCAAGGACAGCCCCTCCGCTCTGGGGCCAACGTCCTGACTTTC	CASSFEQGQPLRSGANVLTF
TRBJ2-6	.	TRBV5-1	TRBD1	TGCGCCAGCAGCTTCACAGGGGGTTCCTCTGGGGCCAACGTCCTGACTTTC	CASSFTGGSSGANVLTF
TRBJ1-4	.	TRBV20-1	TRBD1	TGCAGTGCTAGAGATACAGGGGGCTACGAAAAACTGTTTTTT	CSARDTGGYEKLFF
TRBJ1-2	.	TRBV28	.	TGTGCCAGCAGTTTAGCGGGGGGTCCCTTGGGCTACACCTTC	CASSLAGGPLGYTF
TRBJ2-1	many	TRBV12-3/TRBV12-4	TRBD1	TGTGCCAGCAGTTCCACTCGACAGGGCCTCACCTACAATGAGCAGTTCTTC	CASSSTRQGLTYNEQFF
TRBJ1-1	many	TRBV6-1	.	TGTGCCAGCAGTGAAGCAGGCAGGAACACTGAAGCTTTCTTT	CASSEAGRNTEAFF
TRBJ2-2	few	TRBV20-1	.	TGCAGTGCTAGAGATCAGCGGATGAACACCGGGGAGCTGTTTTTT	CSARDQRMNTGELFF
TRBJ1-2	many	TRBV12-3/TRBV12-4	TRBD1	TGTGCCAGCAGTCTTCGACAGGGAGGGGGCTACACCTTC	CASSLRQGGGYTF
TRBJ2-7	many	TRBV12-5	TRBD1	TGTGCTAGTGGTTTGAATCCAGGGGGTGAGCAGTACTTC	CASGLNPGGEQYF
TRBJ2-4	many	TRBV12-3/TRBV12-4	.	TGTGCCAGCAGTTTAGGGGCGACAGCTTACAAAAACATTCAGTACTTC	CASSLGATAYKNIQYF
TRBJ2-7	many	TRBV20-1	.	TGCAGTGCTAGGGAAAAACCGGGAAGTTTATACGAGCAGTACTTC	CSAREKPGSLYEQYF
TRBJ1-5	.	TRBV7-2	.	TGTGCCAGCAGCTTAGATGGGGCTGGCAATCAGCCCCAGCATTTT	CASSLDGAGNQPQHF
TRBJ2-5	few	TRBV7-3	TRBD2	TGTGCCAGAACTAGCGGGAAAGAGACCCAGTACTTC	CARTSGKETQYF
TRBJ2-1	few	TRBV6-2/TRBV6-3	TRBD2	TGTGCCAGCAGTTCCCTAGCGGGAGGCCCCTCCTACAATGAGCAGTTCTTC	CASSSLAGGPSYNEQFF